Shown below are 24 T cell receptor beta chains from a single sample sequenced in a study of T cell repertoires in cytomegalovirus infection. TCRdb independently ran MiXCR on the reads; one entry per CDR3 protein. This table holds some 500,000 distinct CDR3 sequences, about 33% found once. The antigens of these receptors remain unknown. Sequencing was performed on cultured PBMCs, taken from culture after CMV antigen stimulation. Every receptor here comes from a human donor in good health (CMV status not recorded). Some clones in this sample may be carry-over from other donors' samples.

This clonotype has more than one count but fewer than ten. V is TRBV20-1 and J is TRBJ2-6; D remains ambiguous. CDR3 length equals 13 residues. V lost 2 bases, J lost 0 bases, and 2 bases lay in between. Germline assignment: CDR1 DFQATT and CDR2 SNEGSKA (reference sequence). The CDR3 coding sequence is TGCAGTGCTAGACCCTCTGGGGCCAACGTCCTGACTTTC. It translates to CSARPSGANVLTF.

The chain employs TRBV7-8 and TRBJ1-1; D possibly corresponds to TRBD1 (6 bases). Germline lookup yields CDR1 SGHVS and CDR2 FQNEAQ. V gave up 5 bases and J gave up 2 bases, with 12 bases separating them. The CDR3 spans 14 residues. The chain's CDR3 is CASSPTGINTEAFF. CDR3 DNA sequence: TGTGCCAGCAGCCCAACAGGGATAAACACTGAAGCTTTCTTT. The full variable domain, its missing parts supplied by reference TRBV7-8 and TRBJ1-1, is GAGVSQSPRYKVAKRGQDVALRCDPISGHVSLFWYQQALGQGPEFLTYFQNEAQLDKSGLPSDRFFAERPEGSVSTLKIQRTQQEDSAVYLCASSPTGINTEAFFGQGTRLTVV.

The chain employs TRBV6-2 or TRBV6-3 and TRBJ1-6, with D unresolved. CDR1 is MNHEY and CDR2 is SVGEGT in the germline V gene. With 4 bases removed from V and 7 bases from J, the gap between germline ends came to 11 bases. The CDR3 is 14 amino acids. CDR3: CASSSELGNSPLHF. CDR3 nucleotides: TGTGCCAGCAGTTCGGAATTAGGGAATTCACCCCTCCACTTT.

This sequence joins TRBV20-1 and TRBJ1-1; 9 bases fit TRBD1. V shed 5 bases and J 2 bases; nucleotides not matched to a gene: 9. Per germline, CDR1 DFQATT and CDR2 SNEGSKA (reference sequence). The CDR3 is made up of 15 amino acids. In DNA, the CDR3 is TGCAGTGCTTCTACAACAGGGGGCGGAAACACTGAAGCTTTCTTT. It translates to CSASTTGGGNTEAFF.

This clonotype occurred a few times. The J gene is TRBJ1-2, the V gene TRBV7-8; a weak D match, TRBD1 (6 bases). With 5 bases removed from V and 3 bases from J, the gap between germline ends came to 19 bases. The CDR3 covers 16 residues. CDR1 SGHVS and CDR2 FQNEAQ come from the germline V gene. The CDR3 coding sequence is TGTGCCAGCAGCCCGTGGGGGGGGGCCCCATACTATGGCTACACCTTC. It codes for CASSPWGGAPYYGYTF. Drawing the rest from reference TRBV7-8 and TRBJ1-2, the complete variable domain is GAGVSQSPRYKVAKRGQDVALRCDPISGHVSLFWYQQALGQGPEFLTYFQNEAQLDKSGLPSDRFFAERPEGSVSTLKIQRTQQEDSAVYLCASSPWGGAPYYGYTFGSGTRLTVV.

In its sample, this clonotype was seen a few times. This sequence joins TRBV6-2 or TRBV6-3 and TRBJ2-1, with 8 bases aligning to TRBD2. Looked up from germline, CDR1 is MNHEY and CDR2 is SVGEGT. Losses at the gene ends were 4 bases for V and 5 bases for J; bases not matched to a gene: 10. The CDR3 runs to 16 residues. CDR3 DNA: TGTGCCAGCAGTTCTACGCGGACTAGCACCCACAATGAGCAGTTCTTC. Protein sequence: CASSSTRTSTHNEQFF.

This rearrangement joins TRBV20-1 to TRBJ2-5; D tentatively reads TRBD1 or TRBD2 (6 bases each). Germline CDR1 is DFQATT and CDR2 is SNEGSKA (reference sequence). V was pared by 0 bases and J by 4 bases, with 18 bases between. This CDR3 contains 16 residues. The CDR3 region has the DNA TGCAGTGCTAGAGATTTCGGGGGCGGTGGGGGAGAGACCCAGTACTTC. Protein product: CSARDFGGGGGETQYF.

V is TRBV7-8 and J is TRBJ2-4; D unresolved. V was cut by 3 bases and J by 0 bases, with 18 bases left in between. CDR1 and CDR2 from the germline V gene are SGHVS and FQNEAQ. The length of the CDR3 is 18 residues. CDR3 residues: CASSFLTVLILAKNIQYF. The CDR3 nucleotides read TGTGCCAGCAGCTTTCTTACAGTTCTTATCTTAGCCAAAAACATTCAGTACTTC.

This clonotype was counted between two and nine times. CDR3 sequence reads: CASSSGQNHRVNEQYF. The CDR3, as DNA: TGTGCCAGCAGCTCGGGACAGAACCACAGGGTTAACGAGCAGTACTTC. The V gene is TRBV7-6, the J gene TRBJ2-7, with 7 positions matching TRBD1. The CDR3 covers 16 residues. V shed 4 bases, J shed 5 bases, and the junction held 14 bases outside the gene matches. Germline CDR1 SGHVS, CDR2 FNYEAQ.

This clonotype was counted between two and nine times. The CDR3 sequence is CASSFSDRVGDTQYF. The CDR3 nucleotides read TGTGCCAGCAGCTTTTCGGACAGGGTGGGGGATACGCAGTATTTT. The chain has TRBV7-9 and TRBJ2-3; 8 bases are a match to TRBD1. Trimming at V came to 3 bases and at J to 6 bases, leaving 8 bases not matched to a gene. Germline loops: CDR1 SEHNR, CDR2 FQNEAQ (reference sequence). The CDR3 loop spans 15 amino acids.

The chain uses TRBV6-6 and TRBJ2-1; no firm D call. The V and J ends lost 6 bases and 4 bases respectively, with 16 bases between them. CDR3 length: 15 amino acids. Looked up from germline, CDR1 is MNHNY and CDR2 is SVGAGI (reference sequence). Here the CDR3 reads CASSSSYRQYNEQFF. As DNA, the CDR3 is TGTGCCAGCAGCTCCTCCTATAGGCAGTACAATGAGCAGTTCTTC.

This clonotype was seen a handful of times. The V gene is TRBV19, the J gene TRBJ2-7, with D possibly being TRBD1 or TRBD2 (5 bases each). Trimming shortened V by 3 bases and J by 1 base, and 10 bases separated the two germline ends. Germline-derived CDR1 and CDR2 are LNHDA and SQIVND (reference sequence). This CDR3 is 14 amino acids long. The CDR3 protein is CASSMIGGSYEQYF. CDR3 DNA: TGTGCCAGTAGTATGATTGGGGGTTCCTACGAGCAGTACTTC.

This clonotype turned up a few times. The rearrangement uses TRBV7-2 and TRBJ2-1, with D possibly TRBD1 on 7 matching bases. V lost 6 bases and J lost 2, with 14 bases in between. This CDR3 spans 15 amino acids. Germline lookup yields CDR1 SGHTA and CDR2 FQGNSA. CDR3 sequence reads: CASRTQGGAYNEQFF. In nucleotides, the CDR3 is TGTGCCAGCAGAACTCAGGGGGGCGCCTACAATGAGCAGTTCTTC.

The table lists this clonotype with a few counts. The rearrangement joins TRBV27 to TRBJ2-7, with 7 nucleotides matching TRBD1. CDR3 length equals 13 residues. The germline gives CDR1 MNHEY, CDR2 SMNVEV (reference sequence). The V gene end was trimmed by 3 bases and the J gene end by 6 bases; junction bases not matched to a gene: 5. This chain's CDR3 is CASSLTGMSEQYV. In DNA, the CDR3 is TGTGCCAGCAGTTTGACAGGGATGAGCGAGCAGTACGTC.

V gene TRBV19 combines with J gene TRBJ2-5; 9 bases are shared with TRBD1. Germline assignment: CDR1 LNHDA and CDR2 SQIVND (reference sequence). The CDR3 covers 15 residues. V lost 6 bases and J lost 4; bases outside the gene matches: 9. The CDR3 DNA follows: TGTGCCAGTAGGATGGGACAGGGTCTAGGAGAGACCCAGTACTTC. This sequence encodes CASRMGQGLGETQYF.

This clonotype appeared a few times. J is TRBJ2-6 and V is TRBV6-5, with D tentatively TRBD1 (8 bases). The CDR3 has 17 residues. Germline CDR1 reads MNHEY; CDR2 reads SVGAGI. Between the trimmed V and J ends, which lost 2 bases and 2 bases, there was a span of 13 bases. The CDR3 nucleotides are TGTGCCAGCAGTTACAACAGGGGGACTACTGGGGCCAACGTCCTGACTTTC. Translating gives CASSYNRGTTGANVLTF.

This rearrangement joins TRBV27 to TRBJ2-7; 7 bases match TRBD1. This CDR3 has 17 residues. The V segment lost 6 bases and the J segment 1 base; nucleotides outside the gene matches: 15. The germline V gene encodes CDR1 MNHEY and CDR2 SMNVEV (reference sequence). This chain's CDR3 is CASRRQGSVLNSYEQYF. Here the CDR3 DNA reads TGTGCCAGCAGACGACAGGGATCTGTTCTTAATTCCTACGAGCAGTACTTC.

DNA of the CDR3: TGTGCCAGCAGTTACTCTTGGAGGAACTCCTACAATGAGCAGTTCTTC. Its protein is CASSYSWRNSYNEQFF. V gene TRBV6-2 or TRBV6-3 combines with J gene TRBJ2-1; possibly TRBD2 for D (5 bases). V shed 0 bases and J shed 0 bases, with 9 bases lying between them. This CDR3 spans 16 amino acids. Germline CDR1 is MNHEY and CDR2 is SVGEGT.

This chain joins TRBV6-2 or TRBV6-3 and TRBJ2-2; 7 nucleotides line up with TRBD1. CDR1 and CDR2 from the germline V gene are MNHEY and SVGEGT. The CDR3 has 15 amino acids. J gave up 0 bases and V 7 bases, and 5 bases lay outside the gene matches. The CDR3 protein is CASNRGQANTGELFF. CDR3 sequence (DNA): TGTGCCAGCAATCGCGGACAGGCGAACACCGGGGAGCTGTTTTTT.

This rearrangement joins TRBV11-2 to TRBJ2-6; the D is unclear. Germline V gene data show CDR1 as SGHAT and CDR2 as FQNNGV. The V end lost 2 bases, the J end lost 0 bases, and 5 bases lay between the germline ends. This CDR3 has 15 residues. The CDR3 region has the DNA TGTGCCAGCAGCTTACCAGGCTCTGGGGCCAACGTCCTGACTTTC. Its translation: CASSLPGSGANVLTF.

This clonotype was found many times. V usage is TRBV7-9 and J usage is TRBJ2-3; D is perhaps TRBD2 (6 bases). CDR1 is SEHNR, CDR2 FQNEAQ, per germline (reference sequence). Trimming removed 4 bases from V and 1 base from J, with 12 bases in between. The CDR3 spans 15 residues. The CDR3: CASSSKRARTDTQYF. CDR3 nucleotide sequence: TGTGCCAGCAGCTCAAAGCGGGCACGCACAGATACGCAGTATTTT.

V is TRBV6-5 and J is TRBJ2-7, with a weak D call TRBD1 (6 bases). This CDR3 is 15 amino acids long. V was trimmed by 0 bases and J by 4 bases, leaving 13 bases between them. Per germline, CDR1 MNHEY and CDR2 SVGAGI. The CDR3: CASSYSGAGGYEQYF. The CDR3 DNA reads as TGTGCCAGCAGTTACTCGGGGGCAGGAGGTTACGAGCAGTACTTC.

V is TRBV27 and J is TRBJ2-7; no clear D. The CDR3 has 15 amino acids. Per germline, CDR1 MNHEY and CDR2 SMNVEV (reference sequence). V was pared by 5 bases and J by 2 bases, with 16 bases between. The CDR3 nucleotides are TGTGCCAGCAGTGCCCAAGCAGGTCTAACCTACGAGCAGTACTTC. Its protein product is CASSAQAGLTYEQYF.

This clonotype occurred a few times. The chain uses TRBV28 and TRBJ1-1; D perhaps matches TRBD1 (6 bases). This CDR3 is built from 15 residues. CDR1 and CDR2 (germline): MDHEN, SYDVKM. V lost 6 bases, J lost 5 bases, and 19 bases lay in between. The CDR3 reads CASSPRTVGRTEAFF. CDR3 sequence (DNA): TGTGCCAGCAGCCCGAGGACAGTAGGAAGGACTGAAGCTTTCTTT.